This TCR beta chain was captured in a study of patients with pleural tuberculosis. This clonotype occurred many times. TCRdb recomputed calls from the reads with MiXCR, one row per CDR3 protein. The table lists under 65,000 distinct CDR3 sequences, 7.3% of them singletons. Germline values: CDR1 DFQATT, CDR2 SNEGSKA (reference sequence). The length of the CDR3 is 16 residues. Trimming took 0 bases from V and 7 from J; bases not matched to a gene: 9. The sequence came from a human donor with pleural tuberculosis. The J gene is TRBJ2-1, the V gene TRBV20-1, with 10 bases fitting TRBD2. CDR3 loop: CSARDQSGRGGNEQFF. CDR3 coding DNA: TGCAGTGCTAGAGATCAGAGCGGGAGGGGCGGGAATGAGCAGTTCTTC.